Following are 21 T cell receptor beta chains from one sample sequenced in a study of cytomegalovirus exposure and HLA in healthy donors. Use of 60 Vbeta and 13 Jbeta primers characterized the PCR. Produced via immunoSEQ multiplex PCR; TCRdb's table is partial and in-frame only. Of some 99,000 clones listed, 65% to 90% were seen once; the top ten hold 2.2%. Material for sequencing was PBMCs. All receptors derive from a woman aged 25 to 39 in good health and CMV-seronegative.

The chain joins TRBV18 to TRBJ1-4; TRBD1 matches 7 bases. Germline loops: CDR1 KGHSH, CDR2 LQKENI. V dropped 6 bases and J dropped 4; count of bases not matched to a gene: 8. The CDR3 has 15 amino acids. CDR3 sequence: CASSLDRDNNEKLFF. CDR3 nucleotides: TGTGCCAGCTCGCTTGACAGGGACAATAATGAAAAACTGTTTTTT.

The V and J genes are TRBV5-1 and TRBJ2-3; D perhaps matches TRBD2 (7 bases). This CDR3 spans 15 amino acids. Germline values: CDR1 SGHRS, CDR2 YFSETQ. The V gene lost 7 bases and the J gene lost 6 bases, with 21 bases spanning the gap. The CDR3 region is CASGRDGGAEDTQYF. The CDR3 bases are TGCGCCAGCGGCCGGGATGGGGGGGCCGAGGATACGCAGTATTTT.

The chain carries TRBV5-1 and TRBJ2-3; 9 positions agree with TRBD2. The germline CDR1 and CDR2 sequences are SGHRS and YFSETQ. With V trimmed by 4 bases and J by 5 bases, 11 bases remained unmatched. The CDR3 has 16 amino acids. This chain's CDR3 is CASSPALAGAVDTQYF. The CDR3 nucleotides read TGCGCCAGCAGCCCGGCCTTAGCGGGAGCCGTAGATACGCAGTATTTT.

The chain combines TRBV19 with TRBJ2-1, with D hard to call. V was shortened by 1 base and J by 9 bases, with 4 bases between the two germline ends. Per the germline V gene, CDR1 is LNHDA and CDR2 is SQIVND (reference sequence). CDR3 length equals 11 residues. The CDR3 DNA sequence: TGTGCCAGTAGTATAGGCGGTGAGCAGTTCTTC. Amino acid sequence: CASSIGGEQFF.

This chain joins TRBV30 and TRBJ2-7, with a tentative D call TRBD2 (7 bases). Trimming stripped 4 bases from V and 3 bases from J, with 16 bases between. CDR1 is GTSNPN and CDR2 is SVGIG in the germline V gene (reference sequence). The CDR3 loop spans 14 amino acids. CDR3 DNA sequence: TGTGCCTGGACGGGCGGGGGACAATACTACGAGCAGTACTTC. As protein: CAWTGGGQYYEQYF. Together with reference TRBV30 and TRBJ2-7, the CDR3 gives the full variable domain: SQTIHQWPATLVQPVGSPLSLECTVEGTSNPNLYWYRQAAGRGLQLLFYSVGIGQISSEVPQNLSASRPQDRQFILSSKKLLLSDSGFYLCAWTGGGQYYEQYFGPGTRLTVT.

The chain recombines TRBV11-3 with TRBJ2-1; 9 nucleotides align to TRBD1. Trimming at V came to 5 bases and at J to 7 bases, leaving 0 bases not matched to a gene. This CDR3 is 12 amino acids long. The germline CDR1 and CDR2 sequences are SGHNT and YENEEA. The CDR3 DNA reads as TGTGCCAGCAGCGGACAGGGGAATGAGCAGTTCTTC. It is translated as CASSGQGNEQFF.

The CDR3 loop reads CASSLTGNSNQPQHF. CDR3 sequence (DNA): TGTGCCAGCAGTCTAACAGGGAATAGCAATCAGCCCCAGCATTTT. This chain uses TRBV7-2 with TRBJ1-5, with D possibly being TRBD1 (6 bases). Per germline, CDR1 SGHTA and CDR2 FQGNSA. The CDR3 totals 15 residues. Trimming left V 6 bases short and J 0 bases short, with 12 bases between.

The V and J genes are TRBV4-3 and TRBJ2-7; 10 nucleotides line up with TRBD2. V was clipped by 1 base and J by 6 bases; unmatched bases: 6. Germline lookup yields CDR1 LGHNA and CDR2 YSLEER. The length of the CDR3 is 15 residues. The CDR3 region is CASSQGASGSIEQYF. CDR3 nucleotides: TGCGCCAGCAGCCAAGGGGCTAGCGGGAGTATCGAGCAGTACTTC.

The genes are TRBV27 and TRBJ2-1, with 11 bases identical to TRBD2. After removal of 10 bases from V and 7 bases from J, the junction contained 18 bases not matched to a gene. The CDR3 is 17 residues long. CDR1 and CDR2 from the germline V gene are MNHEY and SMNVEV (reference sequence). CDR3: CATRLDRGASGRNEQFF. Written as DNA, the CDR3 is TGTGCCACCAGATTAGACCGTGGGGCTAGCGGGAGGAATGAGCAGTTCTTC.

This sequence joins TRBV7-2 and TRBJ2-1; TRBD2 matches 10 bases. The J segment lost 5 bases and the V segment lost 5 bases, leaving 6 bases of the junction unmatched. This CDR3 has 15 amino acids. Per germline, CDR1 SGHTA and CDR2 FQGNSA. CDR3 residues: CASSLSGRGHNEQFF. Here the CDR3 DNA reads TGTGCCAGCAGCCTAAGCGGGAGGGGACACAATGAGCAGTTCTTC.

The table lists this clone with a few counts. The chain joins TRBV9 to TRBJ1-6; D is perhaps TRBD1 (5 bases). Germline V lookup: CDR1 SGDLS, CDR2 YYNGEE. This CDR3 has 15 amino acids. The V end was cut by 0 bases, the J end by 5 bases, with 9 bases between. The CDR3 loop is CASSVGWGDNSPLHF. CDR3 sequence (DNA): TGTGCCAGCAGCGTAGGGTGGGGCGATAATTCACCCCTCCACTTT.

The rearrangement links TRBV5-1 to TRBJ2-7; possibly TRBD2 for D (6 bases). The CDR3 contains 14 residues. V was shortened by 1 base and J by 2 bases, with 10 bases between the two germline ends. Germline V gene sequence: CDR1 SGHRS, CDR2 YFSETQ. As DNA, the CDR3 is TGCGCCAGCAGCTTGATGGGAGGCGCCTACGAGCAGTACTTC. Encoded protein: CASSLMGGAYEQYF.

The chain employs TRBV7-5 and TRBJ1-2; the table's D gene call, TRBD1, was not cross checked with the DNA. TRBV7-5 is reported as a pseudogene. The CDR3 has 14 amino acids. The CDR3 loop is CARSLADRTHGYTF. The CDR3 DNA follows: TGTGCCAGAAGCTTAGCGGACAGGACCCATGGCTACACCTTC.

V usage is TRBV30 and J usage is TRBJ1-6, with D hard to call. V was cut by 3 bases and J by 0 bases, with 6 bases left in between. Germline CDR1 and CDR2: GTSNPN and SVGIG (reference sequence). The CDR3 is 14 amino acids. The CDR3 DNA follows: TGTGCCTGGAGGGGGAGCTCCTATAATTCACCCCTCCACTTT. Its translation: CAWRGSSYNSPLHF.

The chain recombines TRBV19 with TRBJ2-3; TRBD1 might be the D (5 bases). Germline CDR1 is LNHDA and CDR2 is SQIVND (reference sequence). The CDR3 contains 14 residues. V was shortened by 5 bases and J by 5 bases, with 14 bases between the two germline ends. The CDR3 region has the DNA TGTGCCAGTAGTTTCCCAGGGTCAGAAGATACGCAGTATTTT. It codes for CASSFPGSEDTQYF.

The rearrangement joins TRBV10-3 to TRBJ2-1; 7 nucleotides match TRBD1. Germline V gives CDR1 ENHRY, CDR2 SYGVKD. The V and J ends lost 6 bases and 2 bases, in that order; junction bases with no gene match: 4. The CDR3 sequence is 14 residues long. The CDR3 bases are TGTGCCATCAGCAGACAGGGTGCCTACAATGAGCAGTTCTTC. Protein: CAISRQGAYNEQFF.

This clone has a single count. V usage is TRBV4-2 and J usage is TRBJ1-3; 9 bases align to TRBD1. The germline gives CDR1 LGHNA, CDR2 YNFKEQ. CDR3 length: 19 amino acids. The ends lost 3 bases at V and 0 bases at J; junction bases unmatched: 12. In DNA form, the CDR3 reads TGTGCCAGCAGCCACGTCCCGGGACAGGGTCGGGGCTCTGGAAACACCATATATTTT. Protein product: CASSHVPGQGRGSGNTIYF.

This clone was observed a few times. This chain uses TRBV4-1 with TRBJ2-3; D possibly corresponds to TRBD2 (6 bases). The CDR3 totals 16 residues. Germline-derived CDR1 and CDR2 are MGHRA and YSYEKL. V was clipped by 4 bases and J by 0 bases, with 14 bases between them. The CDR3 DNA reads TGCGCCAGCAGCCGCCAGACTAGTTTTAGCACAGATACGCAGTATTTT. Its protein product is CASSRQTSFSTDTQYF.

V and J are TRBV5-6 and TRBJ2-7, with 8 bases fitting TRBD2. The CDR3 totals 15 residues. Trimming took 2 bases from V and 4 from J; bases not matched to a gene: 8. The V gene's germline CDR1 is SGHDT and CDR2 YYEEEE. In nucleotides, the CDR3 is TGTGCCAGCAGCTTAAAAGCGGGAGTCATATACGAGCAGTACTTC. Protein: CASSLKAGVIYEQYF.

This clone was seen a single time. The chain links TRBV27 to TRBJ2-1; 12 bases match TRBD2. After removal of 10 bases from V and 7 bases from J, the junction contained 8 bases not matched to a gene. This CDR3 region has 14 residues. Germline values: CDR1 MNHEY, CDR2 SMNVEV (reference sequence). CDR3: CATQWTSGANEQFF. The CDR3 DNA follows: TGTGCCACCCAGTGGACTAGCGGGGCTAATGAGCAGTTCTTC.

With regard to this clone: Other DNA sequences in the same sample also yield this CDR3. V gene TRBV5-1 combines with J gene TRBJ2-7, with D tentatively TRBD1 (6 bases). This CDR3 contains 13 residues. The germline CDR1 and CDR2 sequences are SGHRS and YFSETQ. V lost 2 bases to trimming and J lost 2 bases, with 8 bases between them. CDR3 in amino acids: CASSFGQTYEQYF. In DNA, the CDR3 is TGCGCCAGCAGCTTTGGACAGACCTACGAGCAGTACTTC.